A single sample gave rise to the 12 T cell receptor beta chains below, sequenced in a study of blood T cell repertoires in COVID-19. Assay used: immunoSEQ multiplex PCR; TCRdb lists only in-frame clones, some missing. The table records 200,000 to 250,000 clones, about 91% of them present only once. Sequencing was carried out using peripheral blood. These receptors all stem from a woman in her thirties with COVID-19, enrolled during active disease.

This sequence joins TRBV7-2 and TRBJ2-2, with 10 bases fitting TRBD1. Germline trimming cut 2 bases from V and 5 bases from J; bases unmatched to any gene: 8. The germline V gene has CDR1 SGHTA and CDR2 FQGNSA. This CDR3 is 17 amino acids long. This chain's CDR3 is CASSLQVGQGLTGELFF. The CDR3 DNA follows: TGTGCCAGCAGCTTACAAGTGGGACAGGGGTTAACCGGGGAGCTGTTTTTT.

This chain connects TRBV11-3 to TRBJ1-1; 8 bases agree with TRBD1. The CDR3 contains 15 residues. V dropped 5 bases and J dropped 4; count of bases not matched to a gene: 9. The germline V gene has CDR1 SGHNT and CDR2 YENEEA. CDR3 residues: CASSQFPGGGTEAFF. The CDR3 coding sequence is TGTGCCAGCAGCCAATTCCCAGGGGGCGGCACTGAAGCTTTCTTT.

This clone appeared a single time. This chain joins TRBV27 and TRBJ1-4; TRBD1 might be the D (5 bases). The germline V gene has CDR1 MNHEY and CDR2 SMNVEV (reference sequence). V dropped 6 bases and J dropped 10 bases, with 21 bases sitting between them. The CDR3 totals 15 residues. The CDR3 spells CASSGQGPLVGKLFF. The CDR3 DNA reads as TGTGCCAGCAGCGGTCAGGGCCCATTGGTTGGAAAACTGTTTTTT. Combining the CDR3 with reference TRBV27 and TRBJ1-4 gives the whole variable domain EAQVTQNPRYLITVTGKKLTVTCSQNMNHEYMSWYRQDPGLGLRQIYYSMNVEVTDKGDVPEGYKVSRKEKRNFPLILESPSPNQTSLYFCASSGQGPLVGKLFFGSGTQLSVL.

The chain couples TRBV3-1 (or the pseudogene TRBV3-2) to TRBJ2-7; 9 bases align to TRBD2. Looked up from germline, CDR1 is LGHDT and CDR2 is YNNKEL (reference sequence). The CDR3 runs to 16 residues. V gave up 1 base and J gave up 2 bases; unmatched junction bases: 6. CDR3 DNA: TGTGCCAGCAGCCAAGTGTTAGCGGGGGAGACCTACGAGCAGTACTTC. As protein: CASSQVLAGETYEQYF.

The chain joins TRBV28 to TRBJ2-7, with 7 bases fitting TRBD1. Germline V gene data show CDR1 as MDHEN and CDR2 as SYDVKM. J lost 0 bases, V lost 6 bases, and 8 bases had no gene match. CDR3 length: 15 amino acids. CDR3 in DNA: TGTGCCAGCAGGCCGCCGGGACAGAGCTCCTACGAGCAGTACGTC. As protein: CASRPPGQSSYEQYV.

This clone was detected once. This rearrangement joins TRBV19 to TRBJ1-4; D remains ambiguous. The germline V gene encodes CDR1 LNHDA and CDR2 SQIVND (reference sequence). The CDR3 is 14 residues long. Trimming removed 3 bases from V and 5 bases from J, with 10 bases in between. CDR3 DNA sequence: TGTGCCAGTAGTATCTACAGACCGAATGAAAAACTGTTTTTT. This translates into CASSIYRPNEKLFF.

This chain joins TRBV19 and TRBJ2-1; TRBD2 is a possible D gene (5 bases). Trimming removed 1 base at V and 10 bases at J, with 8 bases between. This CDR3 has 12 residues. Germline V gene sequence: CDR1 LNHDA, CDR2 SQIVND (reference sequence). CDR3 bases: TGTGCCAGTAGTATAGGGGAGCTGGAGCAGTTCTTC. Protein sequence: CASSIGELEQFF.

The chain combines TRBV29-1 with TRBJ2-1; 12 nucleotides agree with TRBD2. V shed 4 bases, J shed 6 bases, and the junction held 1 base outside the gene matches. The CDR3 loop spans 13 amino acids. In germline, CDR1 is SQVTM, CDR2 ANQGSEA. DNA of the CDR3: TGCAGCGTTGCGACTAGCGGGAGCAATGAGCAGTTCTTC. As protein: CSVATSGSNEQFF.

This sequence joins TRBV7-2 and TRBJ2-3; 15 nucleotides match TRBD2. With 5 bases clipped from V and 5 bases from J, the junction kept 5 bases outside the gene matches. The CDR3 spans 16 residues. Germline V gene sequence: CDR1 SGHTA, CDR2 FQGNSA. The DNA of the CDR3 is TGTGCCAGCAGCCCCCGGACTAGCGGGGGGGGAGATACGCAGTATTTT. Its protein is CASSPRTSGGGDTQYF.

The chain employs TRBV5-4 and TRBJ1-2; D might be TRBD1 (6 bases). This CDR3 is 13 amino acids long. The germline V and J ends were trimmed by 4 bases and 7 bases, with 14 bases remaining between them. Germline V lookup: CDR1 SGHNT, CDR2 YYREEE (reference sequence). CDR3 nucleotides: TGTGCCAGCAGCACTGACAGGACGGGTGGCTACACCTTC. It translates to CASSTDRTGGYTF.

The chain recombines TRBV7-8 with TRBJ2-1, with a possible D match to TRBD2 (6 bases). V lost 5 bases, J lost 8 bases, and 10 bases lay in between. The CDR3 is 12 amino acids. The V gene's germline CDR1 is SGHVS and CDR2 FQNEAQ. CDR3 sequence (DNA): TGTGCCAGCAGCCTGCGGGGCCATGAGCAGTTCTTC. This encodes CASSLRGHEQFF.

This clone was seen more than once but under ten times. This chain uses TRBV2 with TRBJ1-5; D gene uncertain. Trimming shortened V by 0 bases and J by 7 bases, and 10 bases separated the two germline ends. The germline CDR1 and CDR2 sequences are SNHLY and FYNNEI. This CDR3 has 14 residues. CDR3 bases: TGTGCCAGCAGTGAAGCGCCTGAGAAACAGCCCCAGCATTTT. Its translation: CASSEAPEKQPQHF.